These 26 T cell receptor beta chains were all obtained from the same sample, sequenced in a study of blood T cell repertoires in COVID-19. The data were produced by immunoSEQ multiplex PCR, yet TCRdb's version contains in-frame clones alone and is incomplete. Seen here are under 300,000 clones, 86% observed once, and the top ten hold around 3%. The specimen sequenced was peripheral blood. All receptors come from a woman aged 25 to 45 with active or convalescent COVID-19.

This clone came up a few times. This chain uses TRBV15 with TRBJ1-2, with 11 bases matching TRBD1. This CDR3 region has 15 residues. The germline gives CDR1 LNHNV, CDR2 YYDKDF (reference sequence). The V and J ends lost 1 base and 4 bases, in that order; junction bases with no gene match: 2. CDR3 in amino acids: CATSRGTGGSYGYTF. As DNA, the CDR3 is TGTGCCACCAGCAGAGGGACAGGGGGCAGCTATGGCTACACCTTC. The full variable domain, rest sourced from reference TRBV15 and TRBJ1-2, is DAMVIQNPRYQVTQFGKPVTLSCSQTLNHNVMYWYQQKSSQAPKLLFHYYDKDFNNEADTPDNFQSRRPNTSFCFLDIRSPGLGDTAMYLCATSRGTGGSYGYTFGSGTRLTVV.

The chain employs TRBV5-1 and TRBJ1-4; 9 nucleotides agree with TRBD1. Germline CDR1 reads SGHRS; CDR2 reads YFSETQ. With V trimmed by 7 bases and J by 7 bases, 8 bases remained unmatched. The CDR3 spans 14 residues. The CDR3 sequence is CASGTGGESEKLFF. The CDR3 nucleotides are TGCGCCAGCGGCACAGGGGGCGAGAGTGAAAAACTGTTTTTT.

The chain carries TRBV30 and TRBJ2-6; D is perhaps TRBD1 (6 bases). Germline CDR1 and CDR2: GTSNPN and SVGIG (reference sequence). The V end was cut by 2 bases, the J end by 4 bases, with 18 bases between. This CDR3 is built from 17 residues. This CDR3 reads CAWSQPRGARGANVLTF. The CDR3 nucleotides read TGTGCCTGGAGTCAGCCCAGGGGCGCGAGGGGGGCCAACGTCCTGACTTTC.

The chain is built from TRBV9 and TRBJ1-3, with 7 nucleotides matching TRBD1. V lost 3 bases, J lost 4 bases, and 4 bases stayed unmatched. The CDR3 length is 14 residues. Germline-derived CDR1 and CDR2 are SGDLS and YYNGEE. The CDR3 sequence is CASSEIQGGNTIYF. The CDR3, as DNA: TGTGCCAGCAGCGAAATACAGGGGGGAAACACCATATATTTT.

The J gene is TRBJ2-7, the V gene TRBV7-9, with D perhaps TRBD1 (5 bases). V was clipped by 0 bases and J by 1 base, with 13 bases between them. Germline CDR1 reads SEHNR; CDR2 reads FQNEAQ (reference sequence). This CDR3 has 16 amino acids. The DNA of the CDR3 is TGTGCCAGCAGCTTAGCGTCAGGGTTGGTATCCTACGAGCAGTACTTC. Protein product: CASSLASGLVSYEQYF.

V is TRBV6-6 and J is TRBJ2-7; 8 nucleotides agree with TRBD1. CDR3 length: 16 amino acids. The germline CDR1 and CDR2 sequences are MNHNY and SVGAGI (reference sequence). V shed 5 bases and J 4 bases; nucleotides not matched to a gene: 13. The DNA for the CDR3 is TGTGCCAGCAGTCGACCCTCCCGGCAGGGGGCGTACGAGCAGTACTTC. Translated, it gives CASSRPSRQGAYEQYF.

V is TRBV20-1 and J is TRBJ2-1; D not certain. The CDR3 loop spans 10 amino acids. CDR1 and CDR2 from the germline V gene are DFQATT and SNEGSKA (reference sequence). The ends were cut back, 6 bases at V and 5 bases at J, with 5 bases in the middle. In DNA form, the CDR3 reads TGCAGTGCAATCGACAATGAGCAGTTCTTC. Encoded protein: CSAIDNEQFF.

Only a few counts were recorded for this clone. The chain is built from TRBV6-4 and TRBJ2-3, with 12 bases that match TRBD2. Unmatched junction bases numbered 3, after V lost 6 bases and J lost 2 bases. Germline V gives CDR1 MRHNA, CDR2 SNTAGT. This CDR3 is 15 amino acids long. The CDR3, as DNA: TGTGCCAGCAGCGCTAGCGGGGGGGCCACAGATACGCAGTATTTT. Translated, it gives CASSASGGATDTQYF.

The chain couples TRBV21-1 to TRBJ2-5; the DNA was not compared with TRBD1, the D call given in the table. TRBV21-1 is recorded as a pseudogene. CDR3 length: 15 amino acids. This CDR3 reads CASSKVTGLQETQYF. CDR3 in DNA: TGTGCCAGCAGCAAAGTGACAGGGCTCCAAGAGACCCAGTACTTC.

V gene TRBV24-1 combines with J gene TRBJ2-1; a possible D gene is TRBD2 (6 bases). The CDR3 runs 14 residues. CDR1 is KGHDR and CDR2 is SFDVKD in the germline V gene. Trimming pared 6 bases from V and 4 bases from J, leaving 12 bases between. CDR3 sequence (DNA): TGTGCCACCAGTCCGGGGGACGGTTACAATGAGCAGTTCTTC. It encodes CATSPGDGYNEQFF.

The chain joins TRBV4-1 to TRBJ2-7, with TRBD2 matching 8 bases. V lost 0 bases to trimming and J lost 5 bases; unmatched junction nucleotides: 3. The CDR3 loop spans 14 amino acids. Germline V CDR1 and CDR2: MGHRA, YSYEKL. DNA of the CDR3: TGCGCCAGCAGCCAAGAGAAGCGGGGGAACGAGCAGTACTTC. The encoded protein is CASSQEKRGNEQYF.

The CDR3 region has the DNA TGTGCCAGCAGGTGGTATGAGGGCGCTGGCTACACCTTC. Its protein product is CASRWYEGAGYTF. The chain employs TRBV28 and TRBJ1-2; D unclear. Trimming left V 6 bases short and J 7 bases short, with 15 bases between. The CDR3 has 13 residues. The germline gives CDR1 MDHEN, CDR2 SYDVKM.

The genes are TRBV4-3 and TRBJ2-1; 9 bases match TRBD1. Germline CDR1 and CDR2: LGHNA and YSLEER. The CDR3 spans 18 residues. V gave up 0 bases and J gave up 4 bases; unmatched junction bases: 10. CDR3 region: CASSQDALTGTGYNEQFF. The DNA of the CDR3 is TGCGCCAGCAGCCAAGATGCCTTGACCGGGACAGGGTACAATGAGCAGTTCTTC.

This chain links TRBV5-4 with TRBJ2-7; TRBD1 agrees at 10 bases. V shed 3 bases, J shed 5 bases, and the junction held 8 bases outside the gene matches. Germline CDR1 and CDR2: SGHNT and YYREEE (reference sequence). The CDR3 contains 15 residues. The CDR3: CASSSGGQGNNEQYF. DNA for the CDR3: TGTGCCAGCAGCTCGGGGGGACAGGGGAATAACGAGCAGTACTTC.

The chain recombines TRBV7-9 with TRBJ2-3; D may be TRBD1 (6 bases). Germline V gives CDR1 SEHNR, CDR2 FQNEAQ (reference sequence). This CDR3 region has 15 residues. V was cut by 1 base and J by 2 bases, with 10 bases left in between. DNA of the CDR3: TGTGCCAGCAGCTTAGTAGGACAGCTCACAGATACGCAGTATTTT. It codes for CASSLVGQLTDTQYF.

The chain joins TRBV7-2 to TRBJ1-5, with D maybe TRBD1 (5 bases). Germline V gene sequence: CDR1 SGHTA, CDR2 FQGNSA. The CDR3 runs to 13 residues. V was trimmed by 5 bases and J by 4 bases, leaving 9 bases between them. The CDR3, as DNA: TGTGCCAGCAGCCAGGGCCCAAATCAGCCCCAGCATTTT. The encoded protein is CASSQGPNQPQHF.

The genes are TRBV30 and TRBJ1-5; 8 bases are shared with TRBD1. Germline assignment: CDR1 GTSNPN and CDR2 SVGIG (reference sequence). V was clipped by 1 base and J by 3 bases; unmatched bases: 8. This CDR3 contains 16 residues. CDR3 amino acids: CAWSEGQGSPNQPQHF. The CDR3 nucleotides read TGTGCCTGGAGTGAAGGACAGGGTTCTCCCAATCAGCCCCAGCATTTT.

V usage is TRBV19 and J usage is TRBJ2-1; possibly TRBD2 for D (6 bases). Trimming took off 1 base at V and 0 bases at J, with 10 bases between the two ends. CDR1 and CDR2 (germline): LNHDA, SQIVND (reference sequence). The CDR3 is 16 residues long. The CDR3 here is CASSIGRGGSYNEQFF. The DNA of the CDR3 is TGTGCCAGTAGTATAGGGCGGGGCGGCTCCTACAATGAGCAGTTCTTC.

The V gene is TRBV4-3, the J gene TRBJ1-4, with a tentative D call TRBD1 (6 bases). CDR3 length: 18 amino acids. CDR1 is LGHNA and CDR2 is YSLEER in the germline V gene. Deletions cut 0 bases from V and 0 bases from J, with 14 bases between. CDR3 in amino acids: CASSQESGGHSTNEKLFF. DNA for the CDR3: TGCGCCAGCAGCCAAGAGAGCGGGGGCCACTCAACTAATGAAAAACTGTTTTTT.

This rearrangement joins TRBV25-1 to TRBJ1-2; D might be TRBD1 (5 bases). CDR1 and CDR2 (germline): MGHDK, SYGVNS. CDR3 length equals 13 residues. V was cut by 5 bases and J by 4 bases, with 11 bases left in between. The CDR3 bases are TGTGCCAGCAGTCAGGGAGGTGTCTATGGCTACACCTTC. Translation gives CASSQGGVYGYTF.

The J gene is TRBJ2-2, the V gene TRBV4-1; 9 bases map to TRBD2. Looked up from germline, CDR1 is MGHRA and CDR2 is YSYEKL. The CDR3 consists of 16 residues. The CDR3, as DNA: TGCCCCCGCCGTCCGCGGGGGGGCATCGACACCGGGGAGCTGTTTTTT. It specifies CPRRPRGGIDTGELFF.

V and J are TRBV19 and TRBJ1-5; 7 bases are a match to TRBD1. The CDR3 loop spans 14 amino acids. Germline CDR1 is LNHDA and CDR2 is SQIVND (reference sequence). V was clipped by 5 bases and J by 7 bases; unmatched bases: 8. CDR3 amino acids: CASSSGGKRQPQHF. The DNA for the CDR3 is TGTGCCAGTAGTTCAGGGGGAAAGCGACAGCCCCAGCATTTT.

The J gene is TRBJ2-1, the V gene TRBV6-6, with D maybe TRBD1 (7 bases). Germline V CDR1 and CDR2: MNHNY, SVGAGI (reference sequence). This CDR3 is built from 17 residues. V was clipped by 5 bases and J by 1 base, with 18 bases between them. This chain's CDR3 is CASSPSGGLVSYNEQFF. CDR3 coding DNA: TGTGCCAGCAGTCCCTCAGGGGGGCTCGTATCCTACAATGAGCAGTTCTTC.

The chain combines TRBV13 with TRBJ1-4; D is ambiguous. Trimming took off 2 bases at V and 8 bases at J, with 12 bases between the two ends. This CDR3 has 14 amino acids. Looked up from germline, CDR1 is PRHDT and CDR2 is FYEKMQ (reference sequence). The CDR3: CASSLSGMREKLFF. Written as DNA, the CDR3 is TGTGCCAGCAGCTTATCCGGGATGAGAGAAAAACTGTTTTTT.

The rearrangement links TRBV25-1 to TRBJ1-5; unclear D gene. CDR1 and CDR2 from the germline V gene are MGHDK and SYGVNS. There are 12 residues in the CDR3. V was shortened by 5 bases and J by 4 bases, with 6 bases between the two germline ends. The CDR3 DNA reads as TGTGCCAGCAGTCCCAGTAATCAGCCCCAGCATTTT. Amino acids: CASSPSNQPQHF.

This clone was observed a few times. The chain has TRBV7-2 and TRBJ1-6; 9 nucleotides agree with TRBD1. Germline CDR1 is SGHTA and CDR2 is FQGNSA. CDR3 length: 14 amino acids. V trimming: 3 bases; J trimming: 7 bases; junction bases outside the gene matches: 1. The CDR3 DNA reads TGTGCCAGCAGCTTCGGGACAGGGAATTCACCCCTCCACTTT. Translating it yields CASSFGTGNSPLHF.